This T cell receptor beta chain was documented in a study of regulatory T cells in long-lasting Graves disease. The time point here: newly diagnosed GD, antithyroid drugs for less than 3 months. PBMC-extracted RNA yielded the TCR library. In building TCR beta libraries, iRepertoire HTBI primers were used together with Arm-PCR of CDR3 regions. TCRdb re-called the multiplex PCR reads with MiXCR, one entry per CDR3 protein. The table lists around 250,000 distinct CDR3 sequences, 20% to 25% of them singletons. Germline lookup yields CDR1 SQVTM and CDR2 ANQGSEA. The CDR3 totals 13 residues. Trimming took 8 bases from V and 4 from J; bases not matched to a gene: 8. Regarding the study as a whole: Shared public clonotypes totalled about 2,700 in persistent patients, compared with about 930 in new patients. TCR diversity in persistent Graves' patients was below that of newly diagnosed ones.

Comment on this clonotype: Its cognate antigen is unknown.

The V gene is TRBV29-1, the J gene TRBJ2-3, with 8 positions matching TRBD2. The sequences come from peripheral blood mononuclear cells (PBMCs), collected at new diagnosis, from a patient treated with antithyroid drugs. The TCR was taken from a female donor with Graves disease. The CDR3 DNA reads TGCAGCACCATCGGGGGGGGGTCAGATACGCAGTATTTT. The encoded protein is CSTIGGGSDTQYF.